Below are 24 T cell receptor beta chains sequenced from a single sample in a study of technical replicates of blood from several donors. TCRdb's table, derived via immunoSEQ multiplex PCR, lists solely in-frame clones and lacks some. Seen here are 80,000 to 95,000 clones, about 96% observed once, and the top ten hold about 0.31%. Specimen: T cells isolated from PBMCs. Source of these receptors: a human donor in good health.

The chain recombines TRBV5-1 with TRBJ2-7, with 9 bases aligning to TRBD1. The CDR3 is 15 amino acids. J was trimmed by 5 bases and V by 0 bases; bases with no gene match: 6. Looked up from germline, CDR1 is SGHRS and CDR2 is YFSETQ. The CDR3 nucleotides read TGCGCCAGCAGCTTGGAGGGACAGGGTTTGGACGAGCAGTACTTC. This translates into CASSLEGQGLDEQYF.

The V and J genes are TRBV19 and TRBJ1-5; no reliable D call. The CDR3 runs 15 residues. The V and J ends lost 1 base and 0 bases respectively, with 7 bases between them. Germline V gives CDR1 LNHDA, CDR2 SQIVND (reference sequence). The CDR3 region is CASSIGSYSNQPQHF. DNA for the CDR3: TGTGCCAGTAGTATAGGAAGCTATAGCAATCAGCCCCAGCATTTT.

The rearrangement uses TRBV9 and TRBJ1-3, with D possibly TRBD1 on 6 matching bases. The V gene lost 3 bases and the J gene lost 4 bases, with 17 bases spanning the gap. Germline V gene sequence: CDR1 SGDLS, CDR2 YYNGEE. The CDR3 length is 16 residues. In DNA, the CDR3 is TGTGCCAGCAGCGCCTCTGGGGGCAGGGGAGGAAACACCATATATTTT. It is translated as CASSASGGRGGNTIYF.

The chain combines TRBV2 with TRBJ2-7; TRBD2 aligns across 7 bases. The CDR3 runs 11 residues. The germline V gene has CDR1 SNHLY and CDR2 FYNNEI. V gave up 8 bases and J gave up 3 bases; unmatched junction bases: 1. Written as DNA, the CDR3 is TGTGCCAGCGGGAGGGGCTACGAGCAGTACTTC. Protein: CASGRGYEQYF.

The chain employs TRBV9 and TRBJ2-7; TRBD2 matches 7 bases. The CDR3 is 15 amino acids. Germline CDR1 SGDLS, CDR2 YYNGEE. Trimming cost V 0 bases and J 6 bases; bases outside gene matches: 9. The CDR3 region is CASSVDGRPPLEQYF. In nucleotides, the CDR3 is TGTGCCAGCAGCGTAGACGGGAGGCCCCCCCTCGAGCAGTACTTC.

The chain is built from TRBV6-5 and TRBJ2-1; 8 positions match TRBD2. CDR3 length: 14 amino acids. Germline CDR1 is MNHEY and CDR2 is SVGAGI. V shed 6 bases, J shed 2 bases, and the junction held 3 bases outside the gene matches. The CDR3 DNA follows: TGTGCCAGCAGACAGGGACTAGCCTACAATGAGCAGTTCTTC. Protein sequence: CASRQGLAYNEQFF.

The chain uses TRBV9 and TRBJ1-3; 7 nucleotides agree with TRBD1. Germline CDR1 and CDR2: SGDLS and YYNGEE. The CDR3 sequence is 14 residues long. Trimming cost V 5 bases and J 1 base; bases outside gene matches: 3. The CDR3 DNA reads as TGTGCCAGCAGAGGGGACAGTTCTGGAAACACCATATATTTT. Its translation is CASRGDSSGNTIYF.

This sequence joins TRBV5-5 and TRBJ1-1; the D is unclear. The CDR3 length is 13 residues. Between the trimmed V and J ends, which lost 4 bases and 6 bases, there was a span of 13 bases. Per the germline V gene, CDR1 is SGHKS and CDR2 is YYEKEE (reference sequence). CDR3 DNA: TGTGCCAGCAGCCTATGGGGAGAATCTGAAGCTTTCTTT. Its protein product is CASSLWGESEAFF.

This chain uses TRBV30 with TRBJ1-3; perhaps TRBD1 as D (5 bases). CDR3 length equals 13 residues. The V gene's germline CDR1 is GTSNPN and CDR2 SVGIG (reference sequence). V dropped 2 bases and J dropped 2 bases, with 7 bases sitting between them. The CDR3 DNA reads TGTGCCTGGAGTACAGGCACTGGAAACACCATATATTTT. The encoded protein is CAWSTGTGNTIYF.

This chain connects TRBV6-4 to TRBJ2-1, with 7 bases identical to TRBD1. The CDR3 has 18 residues. The V and J ends lost 4 bases and 0 bases, in that order; junction bases with no gene match: 12. Germline loops: CDR1 MRHNA, CDR2 SNTAGT. In DNA, the CDR3 is TGTGCCAGCAGTGTGCAAGGGGGCTTGGGAAGCTCCTACAATGAGCAGTTCTTC. Its translation is CASSVQGGLGSSYNEQFF.

V usage is TRBV27 and J usage is TRBJ2-1, with 10 bases matching TRBD2. There are 15 residues in the CDR3. CDR1 and CDR2 (germline): MNHEY, SMNVEV (reference sequence). Trimming removed 5 bases from V and 4 bases from J; junction bases left unmatched: 5. Here the CDR3 reads CASSRGTSAYNEQFF. CDR3 DNA sequence: TGTGCCAGCAGTCGCGGGACTAGCGCGTACAATGAGCAGTTCTTC.

This sequence joins TRBV5-4 and TRBJ2-2, with 8 bases matching TRBD1. Germline CDR1 is SGHNT and CDR2 is YYREEE (reference sequence). The trim removed 0 bases at V and 3 bases at J, leaving 1 base unmatched. The CDR3 sequence is 15 residues long. This chain's CDR3 is CASSLGQGYTGELFF. CDR3 in DNA: TGTGCCAGCAGCTTGGGACAGGGGTACACCGGGGAGCTGTTTTTT.

This sequence joins TRBV29-1 and TRBJ2-2, with TRBD2 matching 7 bases. The CDR3 runs to 16 residues. From germline, CDR1 is SQVTM and CDR2 ANQGSEA. V was pared by 2 bases and J by 3 bases, with 9 bases of the junction left unmatched. The CDR3 DNA follows: TGCAGCGTTGAATTTGTCGGGAGGTCTGACACCGGGGAGCTGTTTTTT. It translates to CSVEFVGRSDTGELFF.

The V gene is TRBV6-1, the J gene TRBJ2-2, with a tentative D call TRBD1 (6 bases). The CDR3 extends over 16 amino acids. Trimming took off 1 base at V and 4 bases at J, with 13 bases between the two ends. The germline V gene has CDR1 MNHNS and CDR2 SASEGT. CDR3 protein: CASSEGTGHGTGELFF. Here the CDR3 DNA reads TGTGCCAGCAGTGAAGGAACAGGGCACGGCACCGGGGAGCTGTTTTTT.

The V gene is TRBV9, the J gene TRBJ2-7; D gene ambiguous. Deletions cut 2 bases from V and 0 bases from J, with 12 bases between. CDR1 is SGDLS, CDR2 YYNGEE, per germline. CDR3 size: 15 residues. CDR3 DNA: TGTGCCAGCAGCGTCTCGGGTGCGAGCTCCTACGAGCAGTACTTC. Encoded protein: CASSVSGASSYEQYF.

The chain has TRBV2 and TRBJ1-1, with D unresolved. The CDR3 runs to 12 residues. CDR1 and CDR2 (germline): SNHLY, FYNNEI. Trimming shortened V by 5 bases and J by 0 bases, and 4 bases separated the two germline ends. Here the CDR3 reads CASSPVNTEAFF. CDR3 in DNA: TGTGCCAGCAGTCCAGTGAACACTGAAGCTTTCTTT.

This chain uses TRBV19 with TRBJ2-1; 10 bases are shared with TRBD2. Per the germline V gene, CDR1 is LNHDA and CDR2 is SQIVND (reference sequence). The length of the CDR3 is 16 residues. The V and J ends lost 3 bases and 8 bases, in that order; junction bases with no gene match: 10. CDR3 residues: CASSILSGRGVDEQFF. DNA of the CDR3: TGTGCCAGTAGTATTTTGAGCGGGAGGGGTGTAGATGAGCAGTTCTTC.

The CDR3 DNA reads TGTGCCAGCAGCTCCTCGTTCCGGGATCAGCCCCAGCATTTT. Translated, it gives CASSSSFRDQPQHF. V and J are TRBV7-9 and TRBJ1-5, with no clear D. This CDR3 region has 14 residues. Germline V CDR1 and CDR2: SEHNR, FQNEAQ (reference sequence). The V and J ends lost 4 bases and 5 bases respectively, with 12 bases between them.

The chain combines TRBV5-1 with TRBJ1-1, with a tentative D call TRBD1 (6 bases). The CDR3 extends over 14 amino acids. Trimming shortened V by 0 bases and J by 5 bases, and 11 bases separated the two germline ends. The germline V gene has CDR1 SGHRS and CDR2 YFSETQ. This CDR3 reads CASSLAGTGTEAFF. CDR3 sequence (DNA): TGCGCCAGCAGCTTGGCCGGAACAGGGACTGAAGCTTTCTTT.

The CDR3 loop reads CASSYRTTYEQYF. DNA of the CDR3: TGTGCCAGTAGTTATAGGACTACCTACGAGCAGTACTTC. The chain is built from TRBV19 and TRBJ2-7; tentative D call: TRBD2 (6 bases). This CDR3 comprises 13 residues. V was trimmed by 5 bases and J by 2 bases, leaving 10 bases between them. Germline V lookup: CDR1 LNHDA, CDR2 SQIVND (reference sequence).

The rearrangement uses TRBV7-9 and TRBJ2-2; the D is unclear. The V and J ends lost 2 bases and 4 bases respectively, with 8 bases between them. Germline V gives CDR1 SEHNR, CDR2 FQNEAQ (reference sequence). The CDR3 is 14 amino acids. CDR3 loop: CASSLTTSTGELFF. CDR3 DNA: TGTGCCAGCAGCTTAACCACTTCCACCGGGGAGCTGTTTTTT.

The gene calls are TRBV28 and TRBJ1-5; tentative D call: TRBD1 (5 bases). Germline lookup yields CDR1 MDHEN and CDR2 SYDVKM. CDR3 length equals 14 residues. Trimming pared 3 bases from V and 4 bases from J, leaving 10 bases between. DNA for the CDR3: TGTGCCAGCAGTTTCGGGGGATTTAATCAGCCCCAGCATTTT. It yields the protein CASSFGGFNQPQHF.

V gene TRBV27 combines with J gene TRBJ2-1, with a tentative D call TRBD1 (6 bases). Trimming removed 2 bases at V and 8 bases at J, with 10 bases between. CDR1 is MNHEY and CDR2 is SMNVEV in the germline V gene (reference sequence). The CDR3 length is 13 residues. The CDR3 sequence: CASSLAWGHEQFF. CDR3 DNA sequence: TGTGCCAGCAGTTTAGCTTGGGGGCATGAGCAGTTCTTC.

The rearrangement links TRBV27 to TRBJ2-1; 8 bases agree with TRBD1. V shed 7 bases, J shed 0 bases, and the junction held 20 bases outside the gene matches. This CDR3 contains 20 residues. The germline gives CDR1 MNHEY, CDR2 SMNVEV (reference sequence). CDR3 residues: CASISYPRDRGYSSYNEQFF. The DNA of the CDR3 is TGTGCCAGCATATCATACCCTAGAGACAGGGGCTATAGCTCCTACAATGAGCAGTTCTTC.